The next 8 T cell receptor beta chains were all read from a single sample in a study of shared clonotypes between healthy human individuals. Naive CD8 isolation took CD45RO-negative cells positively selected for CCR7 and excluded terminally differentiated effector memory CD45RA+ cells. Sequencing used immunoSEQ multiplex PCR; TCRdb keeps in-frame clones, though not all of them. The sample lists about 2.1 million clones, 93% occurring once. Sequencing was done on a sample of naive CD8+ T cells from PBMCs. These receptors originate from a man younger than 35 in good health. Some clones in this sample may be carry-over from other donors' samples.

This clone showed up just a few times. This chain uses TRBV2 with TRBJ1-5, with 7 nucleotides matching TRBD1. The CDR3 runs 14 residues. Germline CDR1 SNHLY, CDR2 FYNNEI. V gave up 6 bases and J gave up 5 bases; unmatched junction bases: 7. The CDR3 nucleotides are TGTGCCAGCAGGAGACAGGGAGGGTATCAGCCCCAGCATTTT. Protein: CASRRQGGYQPQHF.

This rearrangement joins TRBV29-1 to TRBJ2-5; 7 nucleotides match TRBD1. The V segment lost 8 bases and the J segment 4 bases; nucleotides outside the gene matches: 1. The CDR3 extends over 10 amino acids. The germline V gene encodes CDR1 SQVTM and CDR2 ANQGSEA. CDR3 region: CSHRGETQYF. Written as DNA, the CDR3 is TGCAGCCACAGGGGAGAGACCCAGTACTTC. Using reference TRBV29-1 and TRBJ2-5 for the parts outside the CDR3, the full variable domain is SAVISQKPSRDICQRGTSLTIQCQVDSQVTMMFWYRQQPGQSLTLIATANQGSEATYESGFVIDKFPISRPNLTFSTLTVSNMSPEDSSIYLCSHRGETQYFGPGTRLLVL.

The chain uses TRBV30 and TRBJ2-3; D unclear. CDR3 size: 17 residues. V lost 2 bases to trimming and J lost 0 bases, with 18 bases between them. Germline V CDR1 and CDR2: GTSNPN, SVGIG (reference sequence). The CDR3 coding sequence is TGTGCCTGGAGTAGAGGCATATTGGGTACTAGCACAGATACGCAGTATTTT. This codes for CAWSRGILGTSTDTQYF.

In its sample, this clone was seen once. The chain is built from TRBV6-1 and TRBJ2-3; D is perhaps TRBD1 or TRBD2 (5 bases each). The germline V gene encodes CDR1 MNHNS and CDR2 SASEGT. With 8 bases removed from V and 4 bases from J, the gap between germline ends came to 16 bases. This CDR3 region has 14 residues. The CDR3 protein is CASPTGHSADTQYF. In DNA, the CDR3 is TGTGCCAGCCCCACGGGGCACTCGGCAGATACGCAGTATTTT.

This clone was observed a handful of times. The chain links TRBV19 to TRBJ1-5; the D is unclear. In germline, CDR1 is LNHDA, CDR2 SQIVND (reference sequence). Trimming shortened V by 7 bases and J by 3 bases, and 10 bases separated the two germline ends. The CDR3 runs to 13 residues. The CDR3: CASTREFNQPQHF. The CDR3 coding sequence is TGTGCCAGTACCCGGGAATTCAATCAGCCCCAGCATTTT.

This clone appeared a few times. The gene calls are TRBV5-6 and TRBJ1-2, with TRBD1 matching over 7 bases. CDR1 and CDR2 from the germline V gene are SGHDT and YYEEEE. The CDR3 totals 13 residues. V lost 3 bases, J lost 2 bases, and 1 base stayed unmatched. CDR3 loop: CASSWDRNYGYTF. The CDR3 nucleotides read TGTGCCAGCAGCTGGGACAGAAACTATGGCTACACCTTC.

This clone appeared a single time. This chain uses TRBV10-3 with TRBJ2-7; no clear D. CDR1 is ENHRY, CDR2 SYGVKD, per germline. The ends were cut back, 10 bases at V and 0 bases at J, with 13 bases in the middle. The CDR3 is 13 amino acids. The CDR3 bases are TGTGCCACGATAGGATCTCTCTCCTACGAGCAGTACTTC. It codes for CATIGSLSYEQYF.

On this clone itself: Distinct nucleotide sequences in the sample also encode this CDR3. The CDR3 here is CASSIDSYEQYF. CDR3 DNA sequence: TGTGCCAGCAGCATCGACAGTTACGAGCAGTACTTC. The genes are TRBV7-9 and TRBJ2-7; D perhaps matches TRBD1 (5 bases). Trimming left V 5 bases short and J 4 bases short, with 9 bases between. The CDR3 loop spans 12 amino acids. The V gene's germline CDR1 is SEHNR and CDR2 FQNEAQ (reference sequence).